This entry is about one T cell receptor beta chain. The antigen is unknown. Sequence at one end of the junction differs from germline and may be a read error. The PCR used 60 Vbeta and 13 Jbeta primers. Here immunoSEQ multiplex PCR was the method, and the copy in TCRdb shows in-frame clones only, minus some. The sample consists of some 99,000 clones, around three quarters of them appearing once. This sample is drawn from a study of cytomegalovirus exposure and HLA in healthy donors. The CDR3 is 16 residues long. CDR1 is SEHNR, CDR2 FQNEAQ, per germline (reference sequence). Study results and caveats: In a later analysis, a genetic analysis reported fewer productive-TCR N-insertions in an Asian-associated ancestry cluster than the cohort average.

J is TRBJ2-7 and V is TRBV7-9, with a tentative D call TRBD1 (6 bases). The material sequenced was PBMCs. The receptor's source is a woman in her forties or fifties in good health and CMV-seropositive. Here the CDR3 DNA reads TGTTCCAGCAGCCTAGGACGGGCAGGGGCCTCCTACGAGCAGTACTTC. This sequence encodes CSSSLGRAGASYEQYF.